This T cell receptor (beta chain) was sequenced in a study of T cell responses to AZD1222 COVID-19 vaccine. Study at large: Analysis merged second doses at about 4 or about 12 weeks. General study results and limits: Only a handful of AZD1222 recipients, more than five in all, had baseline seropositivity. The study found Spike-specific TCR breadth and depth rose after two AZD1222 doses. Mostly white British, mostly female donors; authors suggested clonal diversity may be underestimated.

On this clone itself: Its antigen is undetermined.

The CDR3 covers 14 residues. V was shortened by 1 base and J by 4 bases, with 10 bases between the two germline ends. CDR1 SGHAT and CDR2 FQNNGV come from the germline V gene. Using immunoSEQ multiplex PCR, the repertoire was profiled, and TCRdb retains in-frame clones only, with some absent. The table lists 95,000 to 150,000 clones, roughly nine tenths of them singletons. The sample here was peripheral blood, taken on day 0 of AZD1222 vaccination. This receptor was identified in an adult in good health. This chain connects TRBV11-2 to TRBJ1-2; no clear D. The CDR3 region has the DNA TGTGCCAGCAGCTTAGTCCCCGCCGGCTATGGCTACACCTTC. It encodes CASSLVPAGYGYTF.